This TCR beta chain is drawn from a study of cytomegalovirus exposure and HLA in healthy donors. Study overall: Earlier, roughly 120 million unique TCR beta sequences were recovered from approximately 180 million T cells by an analysis. When 350 to 500 donors were genotyped, about 86% of them were found to fall in the Caucasian-associated ancestry cluster.

The PCR ran on 60 Vbeta and 13 Jbeta primers. TCRdb keeps only in-frame clones here, not all; method: immunoSEQ multiplex PCR. This sample has about 93,000 clones, with around three fifths found just once. Germline V lookup: CDR1 MDHEN, CDR2 SYDVKM. CDR3 length: 18 residues. Trimming cost V 4 bases and J 3 bases, with 25 bases left between them. The origin of this receptor is a boy younger than 18 in good health and CMV-seropositive. The rearrangement links TRBV28 to TRBJ2-7, with D perhaps matching TRBD2 (6 bases). Sequenced: PBMCs. The CDR3 nucleotides are TGTGCCAGCAGTTCCCGCTATGACAGAATACGGACTATCTACGAGCAGTACTTC. It encodes CASSSRYDRIRTIYEQYF.